These 10 T cell receptor beta chains originate from one sample sequenced in a study of CD8+ T cells in alopecia areata. Extraction of RNA preceded its reverse transcription into cDNA, which served as the sequencing template. Assay used: immunoSEQ multiplex PCR; TCRdb lists only in-frame clones, some missing. The table has approximately 300,000 clones, 58% seen once. Treatment given: oral pan-JAK inhibitor, 5-10 mg twice daily. The sample in question was CD4+ T cells sorted from blood, obtained at week 24, from a patient treated with tofacitinib. Receptor source: a human donor with alopecia areata.

As regards this clone: A junction end diverges from the germline sequence, so it may reflect a read error. The V call is TRBV7-2, the J call TRBJ2-4; the match to TRBD2 covers 10 bases. The germline V gene encodes CDR1 SGHTA and CDR2 FQGNSA. The CDR3 is 15 residues long. CDR3 in amino acids: CASSLAGAAKNIQYF. CDR3 in DNA: TGTGCCAGCAGCCTAGCGGGGGCAGCCAAAAACATTCAGTACTTC.

V and J are TRBV15 and TRBJ2-6; the D gene is possibly TRBD1 (6 bases). V lost 1 base and J lost 1, with 11 bases in between. The CDR3 extends over 17 amino acids. CDR1 LNHNV and CDR2 YYDKDF come from the germline V gene (reference sequence). The CDR3 sequence is CATSRVPDRSGANVLTF. In nucleotides, the CDR3 is TGTGCCACCAGCAGAGTCCCCGACAGGTCTGGGGCCAACGTCCTGACTTTC.

In this sample, this clone turned up a few times. CDR3 coding DNA: TGTGCCAGCAAATTGGGATTGACCGACAATCAGCCCCAGCATTTT. Translation: CASKLGLTDNQPQHF. The chain employs TRBV2 and TRBJ1-5; D unresolved. Per germline, CDR1 SNHLY and CDR2 FYNNEI. The CDR3 has 15 amino acids. V was clipped by 7 bases and J by 3 bases, with 16 bases between them.

The chain employs TRBV2 and TRBJ2-7; TRBD2 matches at 10 bases. In germline, CDR1 is SNHLY, CDR2 FYNNEI. This CDR3 is built from 15 residues. V lost 6 bases and J lost 0; bases outside the gene matches: 5. The CDR3 loop reads CASRVSGGTSYEQYF. The DNA for the CDR3 is TGTGCCAGCAGGGTTAGCGGGGGGACCTCCTACGAGCAGTACTTC.

The chain employs TRBV29-1 and TRBJ2-4; TRBD1 agrees at 10 bases. CDR1 and CDR2 from the germline V gene are SQVTM and ANQGSEA. The CDR3 covers 15 residues. Trimming took 3 bases from V and 2 from J; bases not matched to a gene: 4. In DNA, the CDR3 is TGCAGCGTTGAGACAGGGGGCCGAACCAAAAACATTCAGTACTTC. Translating gives CSVETGGRTKNIQYF.

This clone appeared a few times. This chain uses TRBV5-1 with TRBJ1-1; D is uncertain. This CDR3 region has 14 residues. Deletions cut 0 bases from V and 0 bases from J, with 6 bases between. Germline-derived CDR1 and CDR2 are SGHRS and YFSETQ. CDR3 in DNA: TGCGCCAGCAGCTTGGTGCAAGTGAACACTGAAGCTTTCTTT. It yields the protein CASSLVQVNTEAFF.

The rearrangement joins TRBV9 to TRBJ2-3; 7 bases agree with TRBD2. The trim removed 3 bases at V and 1 base at J, leaving 8 bases unmatched. From germline, CDR1 is SGDLS and CDR2 YYNGEE. This CDR3 is 16 amino acids long. The CDR3 loop is CASSGSLASGTDTQYF. The CDR3 nucleotides are TGTGCCAGCAGCGGATCACTAGCGTCCGGCACAGATACGCAGTATTTT.

The count of this clone is one. The rearrangement joins TRBV5-1 to TRBJ2-5; D not resolved. The V gene lost 2 bases and the J gene lost 3 bases, with 5 bases spanning the gap. The CDR3 consists of 12 residues. From germline, CDR1 is SGHRS and CDR2 YFSETQ. CDR3 in DNA: TGCGCCAGCAGCTTCCCGGAAGAGACCCAGTACTTC. Residues: CASSFPEETQYF.

V is TRBV4-2 and J is TRBJ2-1; no reliable D call. CDR1 and CDR2 (germline): LGHNA, YNFKEQ. V was cut by 0 bases and J by 0 bases, with 9 bases left in between. This CDR3 spans 16 amino acids. This chain's CDR3 is CASSQDRATSYNEQFF. The CDR3 coding sequence is TGTGCCAGCAGCCAAGATCGGGCCACCTCCTACAATGAGCAGTTCTTC.

To note about this clone: The same CDR3 also results from other DNA sequences found in this sample. The chain's CDR3 is CAWSSGNTEAFF. The DNA for the CDR3 is TGTGCCTGGAGTTCGGGGAACACTGAAGCTTTCTTT. The V and J genes are TRBV30 and TRBJ1-1; D is unclear. The CDR3 consists of 12 residues. V shed 2 bases and J shed 1 base, with 5 bases lying between them. Germline CDR1 reads GTSNPN; CDR2 reads SVGIG (reference sequence).